What follows are 18 T cell receptor beta chains derived from one specimen sequenced in a study of blood T cell repertoires in COVID-19. Assay: immunoSEQ multiplex PCR; the TCRdb copy retains only in-frame clones and omits some. The top ten clones hold just under 9.5% of a sample with fewer than 350,000 clones, roughly 88% of them seen once. Sequenced material: peripheral blood. Receptors were obtained from a man aged 18-30 years with active or convalescent COVID-19.

The chain uses TRBV10-2 and TRBJ1-3; weak D call: TRBD1 (5 bases). The CDR3 is made up of 15 amino acids. The germline V gene encodes CDR1 WSHSY and CDR2 SAAADI. V was trimmed by 0 bases and J by 2 bases, leaving 8 bases between them. The CDR3 reads CASSESGTPGNTIYF. The CDR3 nucleotides are TGCGCCAGCAGTGAGTCCGGGACTCCTGGAAACACCATATATTTT.

The chain links TRBV4-1 to TRBJ2-3; D might be TRBD1 (6 bases). This CDR3 region has 15 residues. CDR1 MGHRA and CDR2 YSYEKL come from the germline V gene. V dropped 4 bases and J dropped 10 bases, with 21 bases sitting between them. CDR3 DNA sequence: TGCGCCAGCAGCCCGGGACATACCCGTCCCATTGCGCAGTATTTT. This translates into CASSPGHTRPIAQYF.

The chain links TRBV4-3 to TRBJ1-1; a possible D gene is TRBD1 (5 bases). The length of the CDR3 is 16 residues. Trimming took off 1 base at V and 0 bases at J, with 12 bases between the two ends. Germline V gives CDR1 LGHNA, CDR2 YSLEER. CDR3 sequence (DNA): TGCGCCAGCAGCCAAGGCGGACACCATCTGAACACTGAAGCTTTCTTT. Translating gives CASSQGGHHLNTEAFF.

This clone was detected once. The chain links TRBV6-5 to TRBJ1-1, with 8 bases matching TRBD1. From germline, CDR1 is MNHEY and CDR2 SVGAGI. With V trimmed by 2 bases and J by 4 bases, 9 bases remained unmatched. The CDR3 is 16 residues long. CDR3 nucleotide sequence: TGTGCCAGCAGTTACGCATTGGGACAGGCGGGCACTGAAGCTTTCTTT. Translated: CASSYALGQAGTEAFF.

This clone turned up a few times. This chain uses TRBV27 with TRBJ1-1; D perhaps matches TRBD1 (5 bases). The CDR3 is 13 amino acids. Trimming pared 4 bases from V and 0 bases from J, leaving 6 bases between. CDR1 MNHEY and CDR2 SMNVEV come from the germline V gene (reference sequence). CDR3: CASSYRMNTEAFF. The CDR3 coding sequence is TGTGCCAGCAGTTACAGGATGAACACTGAAGCTTTCTTT.

The chain uses TRBV5-1 and TRBJ2-7; D is perhaps TRBD1 (5 bases). This CDR3 is built from 13 residues. The germline V gene has CDR1 SGHRS and CDR2 YFSETQ. Trimming cost V 2 bases and J 6 bases, with 12 bases left between them. CDR3 bases: TGCGCCAGCAGCTTTCCAGGGTCGGGCGAGCAGTACTTC. This translates into CASSFPGSGEQYF.

The chain recombines TRBV13 with TRBJ2-7; 7 nucleotides line up with TRBD1. The CDR3 extends over 17 amino acids. Germline values: CDR1 PRHDT, CDR2 FYEKMQ (reference sequence). The J segment lost 2 bases and the V segment lost 0 bases, leaving 10 bases of the junction unmatched. The CDR3 DNA follows: TGTGCCAGCAGCTTAGGACTTGGGGACAGCGTACCCTACGAGCAGTACTTC. Protein product: CASSLGLGDSVPYEQYF. Based on the CDR3 plus reference TRBV13 and TRBJ2-7, the full variable domain is AAGVIQSPRHLIKEKRETATLKCYPIPRHDTVYWYQQGPGQDPQFLISFYEKMQSDKGSIPDRFSAQQFSDYHSELNMSSLELGDSALYFCASSLGLGDSVPYEQYFGPGTRLTVT.

The V and J genes are TRBV4-3 and TRBJ1-4, with 8 bases matching TRBD1. Germline CDR1 LGHNA, CDR2 YSLEER. Trimming took 0 bases from V and 0 from J; bases not matched to a gene: 12. The CDR3 consists of 20 residues. Here the CDR3 reads CASSQEWGGTGAATNEKLFF. In nucleotides, the CDR3 is TGCGCCAGCAGCCAAGAATGGGGGGGGACAGGCGCAGCAACTAATGAAAAACTGTTTTTT.

This sequence joins TRBV2 and TRBJ2-7; TRBD1 aligns across 9 bases. CDR3 length equals 15 residues. Unmatched junction bases numbered 6, after V lost 0 bases and J lost 6 bases. Germline values: CDR1 SNHLY, CDR2 FYNNEI. The CDR3 spells CASSEALGQGSEQYF. DNA for the CDR3: TGTGCCAGCAGTGAAGCGCTTGGACAGGGGAGCGAGCAGTACTTC.

The rearrangement uses TRBV5-1 and TRBJ1-4; maybe TRBD1 (5 bases). Germline-derived CDR1 and CDR2 are SGHRS and YFSETQ. This CDR3 has 14 amino acids. With 0 bases removed from V and 8 bases from J, the gap between germline ends came to 11 bases. CDR3 amino acids: CASSLGQGAEKLFF. For the CDR3, the DNA is TGCGCCAGCAGCTTGGGCCAGGGCGCGGAAAAACTGTTTTTT.

V usage is TRBV27 and J usage is TRBJ1-5; TRBD1 matches 8 bases. Germline CDR1 is MNHEY and CDR2 is SMNVEV (reference sequence). J lost 0 bases, V lost 8 bases, and 6 bases had no gene match. This CDR3 region has 15 residues. The CDR3, as DNA: TGTGCCAGCGCTGCGGACAGGGATAGCAATCAGCCCCAGCATTTT. This encodes CASAADRDSNQPQHF.

The V gene is TRBV27, the J gene TRBJ2-3; D is ambiguous. The CDR3 consists of 14 residues. The germline V gene encodes CDR1 MNHEY and CDR2 SMNVEV (reference sequence). V lost 6 bases, J lost 3 bases, and 13 bases lay in between. The CDR3 bases are TGTGCCAGCAGAGGTACGGGTTTAACAGATACGCAGTATTTT. Amino acids: CASRGTGLTDTQYF.

The chain combines TRBV5-8 with TRBJ1-2; TRBD1 matches 8 bases. There are 17 residues in the CDR3. Trimming took 1 base from V and 4 from J; bases not matched to a gene: 12. Per germline, CDR1 SGHTS and CDR2 YDEGEE. For the CDR3, the DNA is TGTGCCAGCAGCTTGCCCTCCCCGACAGGGGCGGGCTATGGCTACACCTTC. It yields the protein CASSLPSPTGAGYGYTF.

The chain carries TRBV18 and TRBJ1-5; TRBD1 is a possible D gene (6 bases). Germline V gene sequence: CDR1 KGHSH, CDR2 LQKENI. The length of the CDR3 is 13 residues. The V and J ends lost 2 bases and 7 bases respectively, with 9 bases between them. The CDR3 reads CASSPARGQPQHF. The CDR3 DNA reads as TGTGCCAGCTCACCAGCCAGGGGACAGCCCCAGCATTTT. Full variable domain (missing parts from reference TRBV18 and TRBJ1-5): NAGVMQNPRHLVRRRGQEARLRCSPMKGHSHVYWYRQLPEEGLKFMVYLQKENIIDESGMPKERFSAEFPKEGPSILRIQQVVRGDSAAYFCASSPARGQPQHFGDGTRLSIL.

For this clone: The sample contains more than one DNA sequence encoding this CDR3. The chain carries TRBV10-3 and TRBJ2-2; 8 nucleotides agree with TRBD1. The J segment lost 5 bases and the V segment lost 9 bases, leaving 2 bases of the junction unmatched. The CDR3 spans 12 residues. CDR1 and CDR2 from the germline V gene are ENHRY and SYGVKD. Written as DNA, the CDR3 is TGTGCCATAACAGGGGGGACCGGGGAGCTGTTTTTT. It is translated as CAITGGTGELFF.

The rearrangement joins TRBV3-1 (or the pseudogene TRBV3-2) to TRBJ2-7; 7 nucleotides line up with TRBD1. This CDR3 is 15 amino acids long. V gave up 3 bases and J gave up 2 bases; unmatched junction bases: 7. CDR1 and CDR2 (germline): LGHDT, YNNKEL (reference sequence). The CDR3 sequence: CASSHSPGQTYEQYF. The CDR3 bases are TGTGCCAGCAGCCATTCACCGGGACAGACCTACGAGCAGTACTTC.

The V gene is TRBV4-1, the J gene TRBJ2-1; 9 nucleotides line up with TRBD2. The germline gives CDR1 MGHRA, CDR2 YSYEKL. The CDR3 has 15 residues. The V and J ends lost 2 bases and 5 bases, in that order; junction bases with no gene match: 4. CDR3 residues: CASSQIGTSHNEQFF. The CDR3, as DNA: TGCGCCAGCAGCCAAATCGGGACTAGCCACAATGAGCAGTTCTTC.

This clone was counted only a few times. The chain employs TRBV2 and TRBJ1-5; TRBD1 might be the D (5 bases). The CDR3 sequence is 15 residues long. Germline V gene sequence: CDR1 SNHLY, CDR2 FYNNEI. V lost 2 bases and J 6 bases, leaving 14 bases between the germline ends. The CDR3 is CASSEWGGMGQPQHF. CDR3 bases: TGTGCCAGCAGTGAATGGGGGGGGATGGGTCAGCCCCAGCATTTT.